These 6 T cell receptor beta chains originate from one sample sequenced in a study of shared clonotypes between healthy human individuals. TCRdb's table, derived via immunoSEQ multiplex PCR, lists solely in-frame clones and lacks some. The sample holds 2 million to 3 million clones, 93% seen once. Material for sequencing was naive CD4+ T cells from PBMCs. Noted subset: CD45RA+ positively selected. These receptors were collected from a young man in good health. Some clones in this sample may be carry-over from other donors' samples.

About this clone itself: This specimen includes other DNA sequences encoding the same CDR3. The V call is TRBV6-6, the J call TRBJ2-7; D uncertain. The ends were cut back, 4 bases at V and 3 bases at J, with 7 bases in the middle. There are 12 residues in the CDR3. Germline lookup yields CDR1 MNHNY and CDR2 SVGAGI (reference sequence). The CDR3 is CASSSSIYEQYF. DNA of the CDR3: TGTGCCAGCAGTTCCTCGATCTACGAGCAGTACTTC.

This chain uses TRBV14 with TRBJ2-1; TRBD2 aligns across 9 bases. Germline V lookup: CDR1 SGHDN, CDR2 FVKESK. V lost 4 bases, J lost 6 bases, and 16 bases stayed unmatched. The CDR3 loop spans 18 amino acids. CDR3 amino acids: CASSPQGGRALGINEQFF. CDR3 in DNA: TGTGCCAGCAGCCCCCAGGGCGGGAGGGCCTTAGGAATCAATGAGCAGTTCTTC.

The chain couples TRBV6-5 to TRBJ1-5; D unresolved. CDR3 length: 14 residues. Germline CDR1 reads MNHEY; CDR2 reads SVGAGI. V was clipped by 6 bases and J by 5 bases, with 14 bases between them. CDR3 sequence reads: CASRLHKRDQPQHF. The CDR3 DNA reads as TGTGCCAGCAGACTTCACAAACGGGATCAGCCCCAGCATTTT.

V usage is TRBV18 and J usage is TRBJ2-7, with 7 bases fitting TRBD2. J gave up 3 bases and V 3 bases, and 5 bases lay outside the gene matches. The CDR3 contains 14 residues. Germline V gives CDR1 KGHSH, CDR2 LQKENI. Here the CDR3 reads CASSPGDYHYEQYF. CDR3 nucleotides: TGTGCCAGCTCACCTGGGGACTACCACTACGAGCAGTACTTC.

This chain joins TRBV4-1 and TRBJ2-1; the D gene is possibly TRBD2 (6 bases). Germline CDR1 and CDR2: MGHRA and YSYEKL. This CDR3 region has 16 residues. The V gene lost 0 bases and the J gene lost 4 bases, with 13 bases spanning the gap. The CDR3: CASSQDGLARYNEQFF. The CDR3 DNA is TGCGCCAGCAGCCAAGACGGGCTAGCGCGTTACAATGAGCAGTTCTTC.

The chain recombines TRBV27 with TRBJ2-3; no reliable D call. Germline loops: CDR1 MNHEY, CDR2 SMNVEV (reference sequence). V lost 2 bases and J 7 bases, leaving 13 bases between the germline ends. This CDR3 contains 14 residues. DNA of the CDR3: TGTGCCAGCAGTTTAAGAGCATCACAGAATACGCAGTATTTT. It yields the protein CASSLRASQNTQYF.